Listed below are T cell receptor beta chains from one sample, sequenced in a study of Ad26.COV2.S vaccination and SARS-CoV-2 variants. This table comes from immunoSEQ multiplex PCR, and its TCRdb copy is limited to in-frame clones, with some not included. The sample lists about half a million clones; 70% to 90% were seen once. The material was peripheral blood, obtained in a trial of Ad26.COV2.S vaccine versus placebo. The receptors were sampled from a person aged 18-65 years who received the Ad26.COV2.S COVID-19 vaccine or a placebo. Both conserved end residues are part of each CDR3. Each record gives: CDR3 length, clone size, D gene, V gene, J gene, CDR3 DNA, CDR3 protein. The D gene is left open where the match is weak. Clone size is shown for a subset of rows, as once, few, many or a class of expanded clone.

16	few	TRBD1	TRBV7-2	TRBJ2-2	TGTGCCAGCAGCTCCCACCTGAGACAGGGTGGCGGGGAGCTGTTTTTT	CASSSHLRQGGGELFF
20	-	TRBD2	TRBV5-1	TRBJ2-7	TGCGCCAGCAGCTTCTCGGTCGCGGGAGGTAGCGGGAGGGGACCCTACGAGCAGTACTTC	CASSFSVAGGSGRGPYEQYF
13	-	-	TRBV28	TRBJ2-5	TGTGCCAGCAGTTCCCAGGGTGTGGAGACCCAGTACTTC	CASSSQGVETQYF
13	-	-	TRBV10-3	TRBJ2-7	TGTGCCATCAGTGAGTCTGTCACCATGGGGCAGTACTTC	CAISESVTMGQYF
14	once	-	TRBV19	TRBJ2-5	TGTGCCAGTAGTATCGCCGGGCTCCAAGAGACCCAGTACTTC	CASSIAGLQETQYF
13	-	-	TRBV11-2	TRBJ1-4	TGTGCCAGCAGCCTCGGTCCCCATGAAAAACTGTTTTTT	CASSLGPHEKLFF
15	-	TRBD1	TRBV7-9	TRBJ1-4	TGTGCCAGCAGCTCCCAGGGGGCGGTACGGGAAAAACTGTTTTTT	CASSSQGAVREKLFF
13	-	-	TRBV6-5	TRBJ2-1	TGTGCCAGCAGTTACTCGCGTTACAATGAGCAGTTCTTC	CASSYSRYNEQFF
12	-	-	TRBV5-1	TRBJ1-3	TGCGCCAGCATGGGGTCCGGAAACACCATATATTTT	CASMGSGNTIYF
12	-	-	TRBV7-9	TRBJ2-2	TGTGCCAGCAGCTCGGTGTCCGGGGAGCTGTTTTTT	CASSSVSGELFF
14	-	-	TRBV5-1	TRBJ2-1	TGCGCCAGCAGCTTGGTACTAGCTGGCAATGAGCAGTTCTTC	CASSLVLAGNEQFF
14	-	-	TRBV5-1	TRBJ2-5	TGCGCCAGCAGCCCGGACACCAATCAAGAGACCCAGTACTTC	CASSPDTNQETQYF
13	-	TRBD1	TRBV30	TRBJ2-2	TGTGCCTGGAGCTCACAGGGGGCCGGGGAGCTGTTTTTT	CAWSSQGAGELFF
9	-	-	TRBV28	TRBJ2-1	TGTGCCAGCACAGATGAGCAGTTCTTC	CASTDEQFF